This T cell receptor (beta chain) was captured by sequencing in a study of blood T cell repertoires in COVID-19 (dated by TCRdb to the early 2020s). With regard to the full study: The collaborator samples originated in the United States, Italy and Spain and spanned the acute and convalescent phases of COVID-19. The material from the prospective study consisted of cDNA or gDNA derived from T cells, B-cell-depleted T cells, or PBMCs. Subjects who had been exposed to COVID-19, were actively infected with it, or had recovered from it provided the deeply sampled blood TCRbeta repertoires that made up the dataset. The repertoires were released in a freely available public database meant as a resource for research on the immune response to SARS-CoV-2. The samples were drawn from two sources: the first 160 participants of the ongoing ImmuneRACE study, and some 1,300 subjects contributed by 6 global collaborators. Sample metadata almost always included a de-identified subject ID, COVID-19 status, age in years and sex. HLA class I and class II types, where available, came from metadata supplied by the sample provider rather than from assay-based typing.

The collaborating institutions used their own protocols to collect whole blood in K2EDTA tubes. For TCRbeta analysis, collaborator samples were shipped as frozen whole blood, as isolated PBMCs, or as DNA extracted from either sample type. Findings and caveats that apply to the study as a whole: Clinical and demographic metadata were provided uncurated, with the amount varying by source and participant.

As encoded in the germline V gene (reference sequence), CDR1 is LNHDA while CDR2 is SQIVND. V is cut by 8 bases and J by 0 bases, and the space between the germline ends is 17 bases. From its cysteine to its phenylalanine, the CDR3 spans 16 amino acids. Just the 48-base CDR3 DNA is kept, in frame starting at base 1. This clone has just a few counts. What antigen it recognizes has not been identified. No base qualities exist here, and no much larger clone lies one base off it. TCRbeta CDR3 regions were amplified from genomic DNA using the immunoSEQ Assay, a bias-controlled multiplex PCR. Regarding the original processing steps: The number of nucleated cells in each sample was estimated by amplification of reference gene primers within the assay. Sequence reads were collapsed and filtered to measure the absolute abundance of every unique TCRbeta CDR3 rearrangement. For each sample, productive Simpson clonality was calculated as the square root of Simpson's diversity index across productive rearrangements. TCRdb limited this immuneACCESS table to in-frame rearrangements with V and J called. A share of clones is missing; checked studies link under half to unresolved V genes, and the rest is unexplained. The D gene and trimming were derived from the DNA, and the V and J assignments and clone size from that table. This sample lists 250,000 or so clones; about 83% were detected once. Around 5.5% of the sample is held by the ten biggest clonotypes.

The sample taken for sequencing was peripheral blood. This sequence originates from a human donor in a cohort sampled during active COVID-19. The V and J genes are TRBV19 and TRBJ1-3, with no reliable assignment of the D segment. The CDR3 loop reads CASSPPIGLSGNTIYF. The DNA sequence reads TGTGCCAGTTCCCCACCAATCGGACTCTCTGGAAACACCATATATTTT.